This T cell receptor beta chain was observed in a study of breast tumors, draining lymph nodes, adjacent tissues. Per germline, CDR1 DFQATT and CDR2 SNEGSKA (reference sequence). This CDR3 has 14 amino acids. The junction had 7 bases not matched to a gene; V was cut back by 2 bases and J by 5 bases. TCRdb reprocessed the multiplex PCR reads via MiXCR and lists one record per CDR3 protein. The profile shows 90,000 to 120,000 distinct CDR3 sequences, 21% of them singletons. Breast cancer patients provided tissue from their axillary draining lymph nodes. The study, taken as a whole, reports: The lymph node origin of tumor T cells was framed as consistent with a hypothesis, not demonstrated. Tumor TCR diversity was below lymph nodes but above nontumor tissue.

This clonotype was recorded at least ten times. What it binds is not known. The V and J genes are TRBV20-1 and TRBJ2-3; 7 bases fit TRBD2. This TCR derives from a female donor with breast cancer. Some clones in this sample may be carry-over from other donors' samples. Sequencing was carried out using axillary lymph node tissue. The CDR3 DNA reads as TGCAGTGCTAGATTACTAGCGTACGGAGATACGCAGTATTTT. It codes for CSARLLAYGDTQYF.